The present entry profiles one TCR beta chain with its context. The antigen is unknown. This record belongs to a study of OX40 agonist ivuxolimab in advanced cancers. Study information: Patients in the trial were receiving intravenous ivuxolimab every 2 weeks, at doses of 0.01 to 10 mg/kg.

Findings and caveats of the study: The specificity for antigen of the expanded peripheral T cells was not determined.

The protocol was immunoSEQ multiplex PCR, while the TCRdb copy is restricted to in-frame clones and leaves out a portion. The sample shows around 67,000 clones, less than 90% of them seen only once. With 5 bases clipped from V and 3 bases from J, the junction kept 10 bases outside the gene matches. Germline V gene data show CDR1 as SEHNR and CDR2 as FQNEAQ (reference sequence). The CDR3 spans 15 residues. The receptor was isolated from an adult with an advanced solid tumor such as melanoma, head and neck, liver or kidney cancer. The source material was CD4+ or CD8+ T cells sorted from blood, sampled in a trial of the OX40 agonist ivuxolimab. The rearrangement uses TRBV7-9 and TRBJ2-7; TRBD2 agrees at 7 bases. The chain's CDR3 is CASSQLSGASYEQYF. The CDR3 DNA reads TGTGCCAGCAGCCAACTGAGCGGGGCTAGCTACGAGCAGTACTTC.